This paragraph reports one TCR beta chain. This sample is part of a study of technical replicates of blood from a handful of donors. V was pared by 2 bases and J by 3 bases, with 6 bases of the junction left unmatched. The length of the CDR3 is 16 residues. Germline lookup yields CDR1 MNHNS and CDR2 SASEGT. Generated by immunoSEQ multiplex PCR, the TCRdb table keeps only in-frame clones and is missing some. This table has about 78,000 clones, around 93% appearing once. The sequence came from a human donor in good health. The chain is built from TRBV6-1 and TRBJ2-7; the match to TRBD1 covers 11 bases. The sequencing sample was made of T cells isolated from PBMCs. The CDR3 protein is CASSEPRTGGFYEQYF. CDR3 bases: TGTGCCAGCAGTGAACCTAGGACAGGGGGCTTCTACGAGCAGTACTTC.